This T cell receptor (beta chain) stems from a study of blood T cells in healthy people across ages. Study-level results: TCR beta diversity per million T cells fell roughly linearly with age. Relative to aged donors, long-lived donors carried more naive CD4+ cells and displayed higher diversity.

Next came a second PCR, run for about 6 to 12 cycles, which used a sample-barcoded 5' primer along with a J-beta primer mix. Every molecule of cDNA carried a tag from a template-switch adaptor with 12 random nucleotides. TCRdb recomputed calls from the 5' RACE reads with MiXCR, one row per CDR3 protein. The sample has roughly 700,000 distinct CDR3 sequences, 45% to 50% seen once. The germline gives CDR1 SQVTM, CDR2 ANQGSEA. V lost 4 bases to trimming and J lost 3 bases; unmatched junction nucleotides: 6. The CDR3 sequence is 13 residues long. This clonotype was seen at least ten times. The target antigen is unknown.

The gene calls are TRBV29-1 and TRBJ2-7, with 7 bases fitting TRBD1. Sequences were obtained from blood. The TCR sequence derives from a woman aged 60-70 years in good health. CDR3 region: CSVVTGVGYEQYF. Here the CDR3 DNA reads TGCAGCGTTGTAACAGGGGTCGGCTACGAGCAGTACTTC.